This T cell receptor (beta chain) appears in the sequencing data of a study of blood T cell repertoires in COVID-19. This CDR3 is 14 amino acids long. Germline values: CDR1 SGHRS, CDR2 YFSETQ. V lost 1 base and J lost 4; bases outside the gene matches: 4. The table came from immunoSEQ multiplex PCR; TCRdb's copy has only in-frame clones and leaves some out. Here the sample spans over 130,000 clones, approximately 90% being singletons. This chain connects TRBV5-1 to TRBJ1-1; 7 nucleotides line up with TRBD1. The specimen sequenced was peripheral blood. This receptor was taken from a woman older than 75 with acute or convalescent COVID-19. CDR3 region: CASSLLQGTTEAFF. CDR3 nucleotides: TGCGCCAGCAGCTTGCTACAGGGGACCACTGAAGCTTTCTTT.